A selection of T cell receptor beta chains follows, all from one sample in a study of T-cell memory formation after mild COVID-19. TCRdb redid the calling of the 5' RACE reads with MiXCR, one entry per CDR3 protein. This table has about 38,000 distinct CDR3 sequences, 11% appearing once. The specimen was PBMCs or a T cell subset sorted from them (not recorded which). These TCRs come from a man between 18 and 29 years old who had mild COVID-19 (a few samples of this study predate the infection). Cell type and time point are not known. Each CDR3 is given with its conserved first and last residue. The order of the fields is J gene, clone size, V gene, D gene, CDR3 DNA, CDR3 protein. D genes are given only for firm matches. Some rows mark clone size as missing; the rest say once, few, many or name a class of expanded clone.

J gene: TRBJ2-2
clone size: many
V gene: TRBV12-3/TRBV12-4
D gene: TRBD2
CDR3 DNA: TGTGCCAGCACCCTCGGACTAGCTTTCGGGGAGCTGTTTTTT
CDR3 protein: CASTLGLAFGELFF

J gene: TRBJ2-3
clone size: many
V gene: TRBV20-1
D gene: TRBD2
CDR3 DNA: TGCAGTGCTAGGCTAGCGGGGGGCACAGATACGCAGTATTTT
CDR3 protein: CSARLAGGTDTQYF

J gene: TRBJ2-4
clone size: many
V gene: TRBV9
D gene: -
CDR3 DNA: TGTGCCAGCAGCGAACAGGCGGGCCAAGCCAAAAACATTCAGTACTTC
CDR3 protein: CASSEQAGQAKNIQYF

J gene: TRBJ1-5
clone size: many
V gene: TRBV30
D gene: TRBD1
CDR3 DNA: TGTGCCTGGAGCCGCGGGACAGGGGGATATAGCAATCAGCCCCAGCATTTT
CDR3 protein: CAWSRGTGGYSNQPQHF

J gene: TRBJ2-1
clone size: many
V gene: TRBV12-3/TRBV12-4
D gene: -
CDR3 DNA: TGTGCCAGCAGTTTGCGGAATGAGCAGTTCTTC
CDR3 protein: CASSLRNEQFF

J gene: TRBJ1-5
clone size: many
V gene: TRBV6-2/TRBV6-3
D gene: -
CDR3 DNA: TGTGCCAGCAGTACGGGGGAGAATCAGCCCCAGCATTTT
CDR3 protein: CASSTGENQPQHF

J gene: TRBJ1-4
clone size: many
V gene: TRBV7-2
D gene: -
CDR3 DNA: TGTGCCAGCAGCTTCTCTTTCGAACAGGCGCGTGAAAAACTGTTTTTT
CDR3 protein: CASSFSFEQAREKLFF

J gene: TRBJ1-6
clone size: many
V gene: TRBV9
D gene: -
CDR3 DNA: TGTGCCAGCAGCGTGACAGGCTGGAGTTCACCCCTCCACTTT
CDR3 protein: CASSVTGWSSPLHF

J gene: TRBJ1-5
clone size: -
V gene: TRBV5-5
D gene: TRBD1
CDR3 DNA: TGTGCCAGCAGCTACCGGACAGGCGCCAATCAGCCCCAGCATTTT
CDR3 protein: CASSYRTGANQPQHF

J gene: TRBJ2-5
clone size: many
V gene: TRBV9
D gene: TRBD2
CDR3 DNA: TGTGCCAGCAGCGTAGTCGGACTAGCATGGGAGACCCAGTACTTC
CDR3 protein: CASSVVGLAWETQYF

J gene: TRBJ1-3
clone size: few
V gene: TRBV9
D gene: -
CDR3 DNA: TGTGCCAGCAGCGTGTTCCCCGAAGCAGGGACAACTGGAAACACCATATATTTT
CDR3 protein: CASSVFPEAGTTGNTIYF

J gene: TRBJ2-7
clone size: -
V gene: TRBV7-8
D gene: -
CDR3 DNA: TGTGCCAGCAGCTTTGGGCTAGCCAACTCCTACGAGCAGTACTTC
CDR3 protein: CASSFGLANSYEQYF